This T cell receptor beta chain was identified during a study of a mutant IDH1 vaccine in newly diagnosed glioma. Only in-frame clones appear in the TCRdb table, and some are missing; sequencing was by immunoSEQ multiplex PCR. The data show nearly 70,000 clones, around 74% seen once. The time point was: baseline, week 1 (first vaccination visit). The treatment is: pre-vaccination baseline after standard-of-care therapy. Unmatched junction bases numbered 4, after V lost 5 bases and J lost 6 bases. The CDR3 runs 13 residues. Germline assignment: CDR1 MNHNS and CDR2 SASEGT. The rearrangement links TRBV6-1 to TRBJ1-5; TRBD1 aligns across 7 bases. The sequencing here drew on PBMCs, taken from a glioma patient treated with radiotherapy, temozolomide or both. The origin of this receptor is a man aged 45-60 years with glioma. CDR3 nucleotide sequence: TGTGCCAGCAGTCAGGGGGGAGGTCAGCCCCAGCATTTT. Its translation: CASSQGGGQPQHF.